The text below deals with one T cell receptor (beta chain). The antigen it recognizes is unknown. There are no base qualities to consult, and no much larger clone falls within one base. To sequence the TCRbeta CDR3 region, genomic DNA was isolated from the sorted cells. TCRbeta CDR3 regions were sequenced using the immunoSEQ Assay. Drawn from immuneACCESS, this table holds only the in-frame rearrangements with V and J called that TCRdb kept. Clones are partly lost; checked studies trace under half to an unresolved V gene and leave the rest unexplained. This sample lists around 40,000 clones; 80% to 95% were detected once. The ten largest account for roughly 9.8% of the sample. The sample originates from a study of OX40 agonist ivuxolimab in advanced cancers. For the study in its entirety: Ivuxolimab, which targeted the costimulatory receptor OX40 (CD134), was an agonistic, fully human IgG2 monoclonal antibody. Prior anti-PD-1, anti-PD-L1 or anti-CTLA-4 therapy was permitted, and approximately 40% of dose-escalation patients had received checkpoint inhibitors. In the dose-escalation cohort, 82.7% of patients were male, and the mean age was approximately 64 years, with a range of 23 to 79. The point of sequencing TCRbeta in the periphery was to test whether ivuxolimab changed TCR sequence diversity and drove clonal T-cell expansion. The monotherapy dose-escalation portion (N of about 50 patients) of the phase I ivuxolimab trial is reported in the paper. Intravenous ivuxolimab was administered to patients every 2 weeks at six dose levels: 0.01, 0.1, 0.3, 1.5, 3 and 10 mg/kg. Partial responses occurred in three dose-escalation patients: two with cutaneous melanoma and one with hepatocellular carcinoma. Of the approximately 50 dose-escalation patients, hepatocellular carcinoma was present in about 20, melanoma in around 15, renal cell carcinoma in 9 and head and neck cancer in 9.

The junction shows trimming of 3 bases on V and 0 bases on J, plus 18 bases between the germline ends. CDR1 and CDR2 are drawn from the germline V gene: MDHEN, SYDVKM. There are 17 amino acids in the CDR3, from cysteine to phenylalanine inclusive. The entry retains the CDR3 DNA only, 51 bases that are in frame from base 1. The trial excluded patients who had a history of autoimmune disease or were on systemic immunosuppression. Peripheral blood for TCR sequencing was collected from all dose cohorts at baseline, on cycle 4 day 1, and on cycle 7 day 1. The samples were taken from a phase I, first-in-human, multicenter, open-label dose-escalation trial of ivuxolimab. Adults with locally advanced or metastatic melanoma, renal cell carcinoma, hepatocellular carcinoma or head and neck squamous cell carcinoma were enrolled in the trial. CD4+ and CD8+ T cells were sorted separately from peripheral blood before TCR sequencing.

Here is what the overall study found, with its caveats: After ivuxolimab, CD8+ T cells had more expanded clones than CD4+ T cells on average. Partial responders in the 0.1-3.0 mg/kg groups had among the lowest normalized peripheral clonal expansion, especially among CD8+ T cells. Clonal expansion of both CD4+ and CD8+ blood T cells was observed from baseline to week 6 at doses 0.1 to 3.0 mg/kg. Low levels of normalized T-cell clonal expansion were also seen in some nonresponding patients. The antigen specificity of the peripheral T cells that underwent clonal expansion was not determined.

The receptor's source is an adult with an advanced solid tumor such as melanoma, head and neck, liver or kidney cancer. Specimen: CD4+ or CD8+ T cells sorted from blood, collected in a trial of the OX40 agonist ivuxolimab. The chain employs TRBV28 and TRBJ2-7; too little of a D gene remains to name it. The CDR3 is CASSFTNRGKSSYEQYF. The nucleotide sequence is TGTGCCAGCAGTTTTACCAATCGAGGCAAGAGCTCCTACGAGCAGTACTTC.